Listed below are T cell receptor beta chains from one sample, sequenced in a study of tumor and adjacent non-tumor tissue in lung cancer. TCRdb passed the multiplex PCR reads through MiXCR, listing each CDR3 protein once. The data contain more than 45,000 distinct CDR3 sequences, about 70% of them singletons. The material sequenced was distant non-tumor lung tissue. Receptors originate from a woman in her fifties or sixties with non-small cell lung cancer. Both conserved end residues are part of each CDR3. The D gene is left open where the match is weak. Size values are once, few and many counts, or a class for expanded clones, and some rows have none.

V gene	D gene	J gene	clone size	CDR3 protein	CDR3 DNA
TRBV11-2	-	TRBJ2-1	-	CVSSKSVTAGSERFF	TGTGTCAGCAGCAAATCCGTGACGGCCGGGAGCGAGCGGTTCTTC
TRBV12-3/TRBV12-4	-	TRBJ2-5	-	CASSSWAREGETQYF	TGTGCCAGCAGTTCTTGGGCGCGGGAAGGGGAGACCCAGTACTTC
TRBV6-6	TRBD2	TRBJ2-1	-	CTSSYNGGRARNEQFF	TGTACCAGCAGTTACAATGGCGGGAGGGCCCGGAATGAGCAGTTCTTC
TRBV4-3	-	TRBJ2-7	-	CASSCAREFPYEQYF	TGCGCCAGCAGCTGTGCAAGGGAATTCCCCTACGAGCAGTACTTC
TRBV29-1	-	TRBJ1-2	-	CSVFGGACGYTF	TGCAGCGTTTTTGGGGGCGCATGTGGCTACACCTTC
TRBV4-1	TRBD1	TRBJ1-1	-	CASSQGQGVMAEVFF	TGCGCCAGCAGCCAAGGACAGGGGGTGATGGCTGAAGTTTTCTTT
TRBV5-6	-	TRBJ1-2	-	CANSLWRDIPNYGYAF	TGTGCCAACAGCTTGTGGCGAGACATACCTAACTATGGTTACGCCTTC
TRBV20-1	TRBD2	TRBJ2-6	-	CSARDGGFNVLTF	TGCAGTGCTAGAGACGGGGGGTTCAACGTCCTGACTTTC
TRBV7-9	-	TRBJ2-3	-	CASGSAGGTDTQYF	TGCGCCAGCGGCTCCGCAGGGGGCACAGATACGCAGTATTTT
TRBV20-1	-	TRBJ2-5	-	CSARDLSTLETQYF	TGCAGTGCTAGAGATTTAAGCACCTTAGAGACCCAGTACTTT
TRBV6-5	-	TRBJ2-3	-	CVSSLVGGPTDTQYF	TGTGTCAGCAGCCTAGTGGGGGGGCCGACAGATACGCAGTATTTT
TRBV4-2	-	TRBJ2-1	-	CANSRGGSPYNEQFF	TGTGCCAACAGTAGAGGGGGTAGCCCCTACAATGAGCAGTTCTTC
TRBV11-2	-	TRBJ2-2	-	CASSSPQGGRSTRELFF	TGTGCCAGTAGCTCTCCCCAGGGGGGGCGGAGCACCCGGGAGCTGTTTTTT
TRBV28	-	TRBJ1-1	few	CASSILPPTYTEAFF	TGTGCCAGCAGTATATTGCCTCCCACATACACTGAAGCTTTCTTT
TRBV12-3/TRBV12-4	-	TRBJ1-3	many	CASSLRRAGNTIYF	TGTGCCAGCAGTTTAAGGAGGGCTGGAAACACCATATATTTT
TRBV14	-	TRBJ2-5	-	CASSQDLAPHLSQETQYF	TGTGCCAGCAGCCAAGATCTAGCGCCTCATCTAAGTCAAGAGACCCAGTACTTC
TRBV11-2	-	TRBJ2-5	-	CASSSTWMGGGTQYF	TGTGCCAGCAGCTCGACATGGATGGGGGGCGGGACCCAGTACTTC
TRBV11-2	-	TRBJ2-1	-	CANGLEVVSNNEQFF	TGTGCCAACGGCTTAGAAGTAGTCTCCAACAATGAGCAGTTCTTC
TRBV29-1	-	TRBJ2-1	-	CSVFGLGVYNEQFF	TGCAGCGTTTTCGGACTGGGTGTCTACAATGAGCAATTCTTC
TRBV29-1	-	TRBJ2-2	many	CSVGGLTNTGELFF	TGCAGCGTTGGGGGACTGACGAACACCGGGGAGCTGTTTTTT
TRBV11-2	TRBD2	TRBJ2-3	-	CACGLDSLTSTDTLYF	TGTGCCTGCGGCTTAGATTCCTTGACTAGCACGGATACGCTGTATTTT
TRBV6-5	-	TRBJ2-5	-	CASSTQGEEETQNF	TGTGCTAGCAGTACCCAGGGAGAGGAAGAGACCCAGAACTTC
TRBV6-2/TRBV6-3	-	TRBJ2-3	-	CASSPDERVADTQYF	TGCGCCAGCAGTCCGGACGAGAGGGTGGCAGATACGCAGTATTTT
TRBV28	TRBD1	TRBJ2-3	-	CASSRRDSATASTDTQYF	TGTGCCAGCAGTCGCCGGGACAGCGCTACCGCTAGCACAGATACGCAGTATTTT
TRBV11-3	TRBD1	TRBJ1-2	-	CASNHGQGGFDYTF	TGTGCCAGCAACCACGGACAGGGGGGGTTCGACTACACCTTC
TRBV6-2/TRBV6-3	-	TRBJ2-2	-	CVSSYTQQRASTGELFF	TGTGTCAGCAGTTACACCCAACAGAGGGCCAGCACCGGGGAGCTCTTTTTT
TRBV20-1	TRBD2	TRBJ2-1	many	CSAQPPGLAGKGGEFF	TGCAGTGCTCAACCCCCCGGACTAGCGGGAAAAGGCGGGGAGTTCTTC
TRBV6-5	-	TRBJ1-6	-	CVSSYVAYNSPLHF	TGTGTCAGCAGTTACGTAGCTTATAATTCACCCCTCCACTTT
TRBV6-2/TRBV6-3	TRBD1	TRBJ1-5	-	CASIYLSVDREGYSNQPQHF	TGTGCCAGCATTTACCTCTCCGTGGACAGGGAGGGGTATAGCAATCAGCCCCAGCATTTT
TRBV6-5	TRBD2	TRBJ2-2	-	CASSRLAGIHNTGELSF	TGTGCCAGCAGCCGACTAGCGGGGATCCATAACACCGGGGAGCTGTCTTTT
TRBV29-1	-	TRBJ2-1	-	CSVEPRGAVFDFNEQFF	TGCAGCGTGGAACCTCGGGGGGCCGTTTTCGATTTCAATGAGCAGTTCTTC
TRBV4-3	TRBD2	TRBJ2-1	many	CASSQRTGLAGDEQFF	TGCGCCAGCAGCCAAAGAACGGGTCTAGCGGGGGATGAGCAGTTCTTC
TRBV6-5	-	TRBJ2-7	-	CANSHGGGNEQYF	TGTGCCAACAGCCACGGAGGGGGCAACGAGCAGTATTTC
TRBV6-1	-	TRBJ2-2	-	CAGDTDNTGELLF	TGTGCCGGGGACACAGACAACACCGGGGAGCTGTTATTT
TRBV29-1	-	TRBJ2-7	once	CSASGRINEQYF	TGCAGCGCAAGTGGGAGAATCAACGAGCAGTACTTC
TRBV6-1	TRBD1	TRBJ2-3	-	CASSINRRTGTQYF	TGTGCCAGCAGTATTAACAGGAGGACAGGTACGCAGTATTTT
TRBV20-1	-	TRBJ2-3	once	CSASTGLEGANFGSRQYF	TGCAGTGCTAGTACGGGTCTAGAGGGGGCAAACTTCGGGAGTAGGCAGTATTTT
TRBV6-5	-	TRBJ2-1	-	CASNTVGEQFF	TGTGCCAGCAATACTGTGGGCGAACAGTTCTTC
TRBV28	-	TRBJ2-3	many	CASSPPNGFGGTDTQYF	TGTGCCAGCAGTCCCCCTAACGGGTTCGGGGGCACAGATACGCAGTATTTT
TRBV11-3	-	TRBJ1-4	-	CASIFDSRDATNDKLFF	TGTGCCAGCATCTTCGACAGCCGAGATGCAACTAATGACAAACTGTTTTTT
TRBV11-3	-	TRBJ2-1	-	CASSDHGVVDQLF	TGTGCCAGCAGCGACCACGGGGTTGTGGATCAGTTGTTC
TRBV6-5	TRBD2	TRBJ2-4	medium-sized	CASRDGGAGIQYF	TGTGCCAGCAGAGACGGGGGGGCCGGCATTCAGTACTTC
TRBV29-1	-	TRBJ1-5	-	CSVAKNSVPNKPQHF	TGCAGCGTTGCTAAGAACTCAGTGCCTAATAAGCCCCAGCATTTT
TRBV29-1	-	TRBJ1-1	-	CRVVVGRGQTEAFF	TGCAGGGTTGTCGTCGGACGAGGACAGACCGAAGCTTTCTTT
TRBV6-5	TRBD1	TRBJ2-3	-	CASITGGRGRGDTQYF	TGTGCTAGCATCACCGGCGGCAGGGGGCGCGGAGATACGCAGTATTTT
TRBV10-2	-	TRBJ2-2	few	CASSGPVTDRVYFAGELFF	TGCGCCAGCAGTGGCCCAGTGACCGACAGAGTTTATTTCGCCGGGGAGCTGTTTTTT
TRBV6-5	-	TRBJ1-2	-	CASNQSTPLGHGYTF	TGTGCCAGCAACCAATCAACTCCCCTTGGCCATGGCTACACCTTC
TRBV29-1	-	TRBJ2-5	once	CGVGELGETQYF	TGCGGCGTCGGAGAATTGGGGGAGACCCAGTACTTC
TRBV12-3/TRBV12-4	-	TRBJ2-7	once	CASSPGSPGEQYF	TGTGCCAGCAGTCCTGGATCTCCGGGAGAGCAGTACTTC
TRBV20-1	-	TRBJ1-5	-	CSDGREQGTNQPQHF	TGCAGTGATGGTAGGGAGCAGGGCACCAATCAGCCCCAGCATTTT
TRBV29-1	-	TRBJ2-2	-	CIVASGPTGELYF	TGCATCGTTGCCTCCGGGCCTACCGGGGAGCTGTATTTT
TRBV4-3	TRBD2	TRBJ2-1	-	CASSPAGGLRGEQFF	TGCGCCAGCAGTCCCGCGGGGGGCCTGAGGGGTGAGCAGTTCTTC
TRBV20-1	TRBD2	TRBJ2-1	many	CSAWLAGASSYNEQFF	TGCAGTGCTTGGCTAGCGGGAGCCTCCTCCTACAATGAGCAGTTCTTC
TRBV29-1	TRBD1	TRBJ1-1	-	CCLGLGTGAEAFF	TGCTGTCTTGGACTTGGGACAGGAGCTGAAGCTTTCTTT
TRBV12-3/TRBV12-4	TRBD2	TRBJ2-3	-	CASSLALLAGGVTDTLYF	TGTGCCAGCAGTTTAGCGCTCCTAGCGGGGGGGGTGACAGATACGCTCTATTTT
TRBV11-3	-	TRBJ2-7	once	CASSLDTGVYEQYF	TGTGCCAGCAGCTTAGATACGGGAGTCTACGAACAATACTTC
TRBV20-1	TRBD2	TRBJ2-5	few	CSARSPSGQETQYF	TGCAGTGCTAGATCTCCTAGCGGCCAAGAGACCCAGTACTTC